The rows below give T cell receptor beta chains drawn from one sample of a study of T cell repertoires in cytomegalovirus infection. TCRdb reprocessed the reads with MiXCR, giving one entry per CDR3 protein. Here the sample spans 200,000 to 300,000 distinct CDR3 sequences, about 5.9% being singletons. Sequencing was done on a sample of PBMCs. Receptors were obtained from a human donor in good health (CMV status not recorded). Some clones in this sample may be carry-over from other donors' samples. The CDR3 runs from the conserved cysteine through the conserved F or W. Each record gives: J gene, V gene, clone size, D gene, CDR3 DNA, CDR3 protein. A D gene is named only where the DNA matches it firmly. The size field is filled for only some rows; it gives once, few, many or a size class.

j_call: TRBJ2-3; v_call: TRBV29-1; clone_size: many; d_call: -; cdr3_nt: TGCAGCGTTGAACAGGGTCAAGATACGCAGTATTTT; cdr3_aa: CSVEQGQDTQYF
j_call: TRBJ1-1; v_call: TRBV20-1; clone_size: -; d_call: -; cdr3_nt: TGCAGTGCCCCTCCGACAGATATGAACACTGAAGCTTTCTTT; cdr3_aa: CSAPPTDMNTEAFF
j_call: TRBJ2-1; v_call: TRBV13; clone_size: many; d_call: TRBD2; cdr3_nt: TGTGCCAGCAGCTTCAACCGCGGGCTAGCGGGGGGAGATGAGCAGTTCTTC; cdr3_aa: CASSFNRGLAGGDEQFF
j_call: TRBJ2-6; v_call: TRBV12-3/TRBV12-4; clone_size: few; d_call: -; cdr3_nt: TGTGCCACCCCCAAGAGTCCTGGGGCCAACGTCCTGACTTTC; cdr3_aa: CATPKSPGANVLTF
j_call: TRBJ1-1; v_call: TRBV9; clone_size: few; d_call: TRBD1; cdr3_nt: TGTGCCAGCAGCATCCGGGACAGGGGGCAATGGGACACTGAAGCTTTCTTT; cdr3_aa: CASSIRDRGQWDTEAFF
j_call: TRBJ1-6; v_call: TRBV28; clone_size: many; d_call: -; cdr3_nt: TGTGCCAGCAGTGGGGGGGGTGCAAATTCACCCCTCCACTTT; cdr3_aa: CASSGGGANSPLHF
j_call: TRBJ2-1; v_call: TRBV7-2; clone_size: many; d_call: -; cdr3_nt: TGTGCCAGCAGCTTAGGTGCGCCTTCCTACAATGAGCAGTTCTTC; cdr3_aa: CASSLGAPSYNEQFF
j_call: TRBJ1-1; v_call: TRBV6-2/TRBV6-3; clone_size: few; d_call: -; cdr3_nt: TGTGCCAGCAGTTACGCAGACAGCACTGAAGCTTTCTTT; cdr3_aa: CASSYADSTEAFF
j_call: TRBJ2-7; v_call: TRBV20-1; clone_size: many; d_call: TRBD2; cdr3_nt: TGCAGTGCTGGGAGGGACGGATCCTACGAGCAGTACTTC; cdr3_aa: CSAGRDGSYEQYF
j_call: TRBJ1-2; v_call: TRBV28; clone_size: few; d_call: -; cdr3_nt: TGTGCCAGCGAGATGGTTACCTATGGCTACACCTTC; cdr3_aa: CASEMVTYGYTF